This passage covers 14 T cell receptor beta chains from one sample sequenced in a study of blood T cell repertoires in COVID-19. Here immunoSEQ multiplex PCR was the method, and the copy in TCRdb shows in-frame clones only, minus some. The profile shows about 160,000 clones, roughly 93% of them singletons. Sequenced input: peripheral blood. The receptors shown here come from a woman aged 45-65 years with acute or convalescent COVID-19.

CDR3 loop: CASSPTGLNYGYTF. In DNA, the CDR3 is TGTGCCAGCAGCCCCACCGGACTTAACTATGGCTACACCTTC. The chain is built from TRBV25-1 and TRBJ1-2; D ambiguous. CDR3 length: 14 amino acids. Per germline, CDR1 MGHDK and CDR2 SYGVNS. V was pared by 6 bases and J by 1 base, with 12 bases between.

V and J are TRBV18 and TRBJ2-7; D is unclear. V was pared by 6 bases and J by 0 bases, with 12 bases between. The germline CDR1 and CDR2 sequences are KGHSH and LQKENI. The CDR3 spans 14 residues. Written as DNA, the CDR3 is TGTGCCAGCTCCCCGGGTAGCAGCTCCTACGAGCAGTACTTC. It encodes CASSPGSSSYEQYF.

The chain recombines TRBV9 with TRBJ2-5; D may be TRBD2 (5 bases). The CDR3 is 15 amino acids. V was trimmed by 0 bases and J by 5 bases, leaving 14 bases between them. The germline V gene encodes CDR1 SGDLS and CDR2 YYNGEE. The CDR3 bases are TGTGCCAGCAGCGTAGCTACCTCCCGCGGGGAGACCCAGTACTTC. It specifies CASSVATSRGETQYF. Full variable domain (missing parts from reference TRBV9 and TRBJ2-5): DSGVTQTPKHLITATGQRVTLRCSPRSGDLSVYWYQQSLDQGLQFLIQYYNGEERAKGNILERFSAQQFPDLHSELNLSSLELGDSALYFCASSVATSRGETQYFGPGTRLLVL.

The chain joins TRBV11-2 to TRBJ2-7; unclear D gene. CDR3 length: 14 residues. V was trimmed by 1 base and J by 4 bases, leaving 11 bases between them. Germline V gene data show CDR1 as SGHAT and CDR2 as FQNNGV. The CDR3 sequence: CASSLVRRPYEQYF. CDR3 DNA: TGTGCCAGCAGCTTAGTGCGGCGGCCTTACGAGCAGTACTTC.

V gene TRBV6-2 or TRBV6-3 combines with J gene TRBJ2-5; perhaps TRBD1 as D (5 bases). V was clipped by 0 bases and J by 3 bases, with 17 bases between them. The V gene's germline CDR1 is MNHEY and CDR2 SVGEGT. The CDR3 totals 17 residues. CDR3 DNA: TGTGCCAGCAGTTACTCGTCAACTCAGGGAAGAGAAGAGACCCAGTACTTC. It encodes CASSYSSTQGREETQYF.

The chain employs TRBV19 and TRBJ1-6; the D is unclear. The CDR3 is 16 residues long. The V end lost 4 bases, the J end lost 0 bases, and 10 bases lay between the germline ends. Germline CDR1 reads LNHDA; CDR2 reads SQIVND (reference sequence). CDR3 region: CASSTEHRSYNSPLHF. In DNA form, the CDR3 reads TGTGCCAGTAGTACCGAACACCGCTCCTATAATTCACCCCTCCACTTT.

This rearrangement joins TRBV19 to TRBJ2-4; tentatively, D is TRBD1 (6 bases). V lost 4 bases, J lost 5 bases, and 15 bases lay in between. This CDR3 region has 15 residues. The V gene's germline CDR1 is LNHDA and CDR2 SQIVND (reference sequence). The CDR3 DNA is TGTGCCAGTAGTAGGGTACCGACAGGAGAAAACATTCAGTACTTC. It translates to CASSRVPTGENIQYF.

As DNA, the CDR3 is TGTGCCAGCAGCCCCGGGACTAATGAGCAGTTCTTC. Its translation is CASSPGTNEQFF. The chain employs TRBV6-5 and TRBJ2-1, with D possibly being TRBD2 (6 bases). The CDR3 spans 12 residues. V lost 6 bases, J lost 7 bases, and 10 bases lay in between. Per the germline V gene, CDR1 is MNHEY and CDR2 is SVGAGI.

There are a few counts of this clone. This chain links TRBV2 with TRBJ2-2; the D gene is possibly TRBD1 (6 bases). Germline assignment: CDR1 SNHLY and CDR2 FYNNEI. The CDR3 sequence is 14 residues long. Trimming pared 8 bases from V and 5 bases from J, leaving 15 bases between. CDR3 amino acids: CASVDRSRTGELFF. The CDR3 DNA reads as TGTGCCAGCGTAGACAGGTCTAGGACCGGGGAGCTGTTTTTT.

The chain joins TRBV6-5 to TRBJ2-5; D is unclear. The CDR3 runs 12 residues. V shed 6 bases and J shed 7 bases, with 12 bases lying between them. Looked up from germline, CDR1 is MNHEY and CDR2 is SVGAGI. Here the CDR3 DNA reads TGTGCCAGCAGCTCCCCCATGCGGACCCAGTACTTC. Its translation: CASSSPMRTQYF.

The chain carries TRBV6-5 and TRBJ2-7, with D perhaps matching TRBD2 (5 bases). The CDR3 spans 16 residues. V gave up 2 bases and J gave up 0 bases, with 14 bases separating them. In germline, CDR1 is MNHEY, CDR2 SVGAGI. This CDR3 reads CASSYLRTANSYEQYF. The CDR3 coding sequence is TGTGCCAGCAGTTACCTCCGGACTGCTAACTCCTACGAGCAGTACTTC.

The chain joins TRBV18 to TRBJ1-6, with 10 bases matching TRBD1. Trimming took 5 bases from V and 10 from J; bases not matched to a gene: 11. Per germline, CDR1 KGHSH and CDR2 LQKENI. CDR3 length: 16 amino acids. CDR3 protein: CASSTGTGASLSPLHF. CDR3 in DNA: TGTGCCAGCTCAACCGGGACAGGGGCCAGTTTATCACCCCTCCACTTT.

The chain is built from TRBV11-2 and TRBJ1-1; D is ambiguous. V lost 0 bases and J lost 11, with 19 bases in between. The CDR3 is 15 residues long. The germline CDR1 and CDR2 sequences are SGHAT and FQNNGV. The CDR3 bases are TGTGCCAGCAGCTTAGAGTCATCGGGGAACGGTGTGGCTTTCTTT. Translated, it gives CASSLESSGNGVAFF.

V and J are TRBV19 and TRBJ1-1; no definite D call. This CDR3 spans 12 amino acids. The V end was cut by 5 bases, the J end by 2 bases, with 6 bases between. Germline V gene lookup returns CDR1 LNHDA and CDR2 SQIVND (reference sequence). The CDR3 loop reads CASSGQNTEAFF. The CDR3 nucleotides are TGTGCCAGTAGTGGCCAAAACACTGAAGCTTTCTTT.